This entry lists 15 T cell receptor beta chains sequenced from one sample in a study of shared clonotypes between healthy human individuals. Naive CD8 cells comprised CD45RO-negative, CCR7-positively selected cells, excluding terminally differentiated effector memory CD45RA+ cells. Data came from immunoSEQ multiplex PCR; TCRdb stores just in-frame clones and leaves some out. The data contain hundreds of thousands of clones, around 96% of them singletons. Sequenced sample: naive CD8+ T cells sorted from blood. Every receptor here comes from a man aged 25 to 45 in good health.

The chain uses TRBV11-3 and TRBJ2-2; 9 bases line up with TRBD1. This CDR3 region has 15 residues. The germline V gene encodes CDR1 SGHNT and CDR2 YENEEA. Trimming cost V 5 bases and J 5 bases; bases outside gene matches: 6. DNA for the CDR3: TGTGCCAGCAGCCCGGACAGGGGCGGGACCGGGGAGCTGTTTTTT. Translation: CASSPDRGGTGELFF.

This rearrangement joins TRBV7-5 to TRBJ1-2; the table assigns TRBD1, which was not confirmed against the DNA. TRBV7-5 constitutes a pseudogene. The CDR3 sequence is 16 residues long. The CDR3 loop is CVRSLAVQAPLYGYTF. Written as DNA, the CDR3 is TGTGTCAGAAGCTTAGCTGTACAGGCCCCACTCTATGGCTACACCTTC.

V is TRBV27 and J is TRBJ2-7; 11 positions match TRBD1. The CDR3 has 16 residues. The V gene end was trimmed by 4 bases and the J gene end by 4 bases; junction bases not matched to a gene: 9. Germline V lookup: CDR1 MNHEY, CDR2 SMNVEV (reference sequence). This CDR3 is CASSSRGGQGVYEQYF. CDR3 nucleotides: TGTGCCAGCAGTTCCCGGGGGGGACAGGGGGTTTACGAGCAGTACTTC.

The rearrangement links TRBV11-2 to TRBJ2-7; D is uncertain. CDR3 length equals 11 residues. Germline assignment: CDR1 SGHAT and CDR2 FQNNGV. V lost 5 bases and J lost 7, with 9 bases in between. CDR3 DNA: TGTGCCAGCAGCCCCAACTTGGAGCAGTACTTC. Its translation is CASSPNLEQYF.

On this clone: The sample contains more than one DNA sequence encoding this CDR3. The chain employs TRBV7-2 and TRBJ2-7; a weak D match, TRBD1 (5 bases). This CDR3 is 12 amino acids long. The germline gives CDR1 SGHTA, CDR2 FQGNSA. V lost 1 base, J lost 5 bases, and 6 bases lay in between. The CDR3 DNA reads TGTGCCAGCAGCTTAGGGGGCCACGAGCAGTACTTC. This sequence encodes CASSLGGHEQYF.

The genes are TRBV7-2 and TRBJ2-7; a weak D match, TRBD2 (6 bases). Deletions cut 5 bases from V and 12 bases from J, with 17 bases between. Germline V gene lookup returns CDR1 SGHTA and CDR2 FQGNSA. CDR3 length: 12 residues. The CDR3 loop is CASSPGGVSGYF. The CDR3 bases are TGTGCCAGCAGCCCCGGGGGAGTCTCGGGGTACTTC.

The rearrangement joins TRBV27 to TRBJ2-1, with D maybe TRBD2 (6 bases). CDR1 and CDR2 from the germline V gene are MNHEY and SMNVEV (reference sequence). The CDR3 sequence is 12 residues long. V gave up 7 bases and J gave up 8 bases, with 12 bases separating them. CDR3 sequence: CASMEGLDEQFF. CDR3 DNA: TGTGCCAGCATGGAGGGATTGGATGAGCAGTTCTTC.

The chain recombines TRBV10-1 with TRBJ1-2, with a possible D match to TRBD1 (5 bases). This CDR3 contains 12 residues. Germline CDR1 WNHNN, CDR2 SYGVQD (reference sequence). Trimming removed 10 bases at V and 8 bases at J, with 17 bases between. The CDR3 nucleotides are TGCGCCACCGAAGACAGTCCCAGGGGCTACACCTTC. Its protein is CATEDSPRGYTF.

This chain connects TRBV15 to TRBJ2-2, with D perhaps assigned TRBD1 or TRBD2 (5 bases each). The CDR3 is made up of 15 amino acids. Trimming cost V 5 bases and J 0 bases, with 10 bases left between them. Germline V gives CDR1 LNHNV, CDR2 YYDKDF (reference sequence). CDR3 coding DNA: TGTGCCACCAGCTACCGGGGCACGAACACCGGGGAGCTGTTTTTT. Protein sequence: CATSYRGTNTGELFF.

CDR3 loop: CASRLVGTGDGSNQPQHF. CDR3 DNA sequence: TGTGCCAGCAGGCTAGTTGGGACAGGGGATGGTAGCAATCAGCCCCAGCATTTT. The V gene is TRBV28, the J gene TRBJ1-5, with 10 bases identical to TRBD1. Looked up from germline, CDR1 is MDHEN and CDR2 is SYDVKM. The V gene end was trimmed by 6 bases and the J gene end by 0 bases; junction bases not matched to a gene: 11. CDR3 length equals 18 residues.

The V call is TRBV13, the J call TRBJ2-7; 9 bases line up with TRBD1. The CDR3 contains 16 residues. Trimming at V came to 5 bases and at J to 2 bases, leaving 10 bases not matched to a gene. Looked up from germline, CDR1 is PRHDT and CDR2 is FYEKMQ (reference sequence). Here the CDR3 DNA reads TGTGCCAGCAGCCTTACTACCGGGACAGGGACCTACGAGCAGTACTTC. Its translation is CASSLTTGTGTYEQYF.

CDR3: CASSSSSNEQFF. CDR3 sequence (DNA): TGTGCCAGCAGCTCTTCTAGTAATGAGCAGTTCTTC. The rearrangement links TRBV5-4 to TRBJ2-1; unclear D gene. The CDR3 is 12 amino acids. Trimming took off 3 bases at V and 7 bases at J, with 8 bases between the two ends. Germline values: CDR1 SGHNT, CDR2 YYREEE (reference sequence). Filled out from reference TRBV5-4 and TRBJ2-1, the complete variable domain reads ETGVTQSPTHLIKTRGQQVTLRCSSQSGHNTVSWYQQALGQGPQFIFQYYREEENGRGNFPPRFSGLQFPNYSSELNVNALELDDSALYLCASSSSSNEQFFGPGTRLTVL.

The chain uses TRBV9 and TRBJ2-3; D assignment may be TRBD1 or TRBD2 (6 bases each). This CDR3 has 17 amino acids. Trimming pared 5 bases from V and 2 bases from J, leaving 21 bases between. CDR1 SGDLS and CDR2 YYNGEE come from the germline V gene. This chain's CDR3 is CASSQSRGAVVTDTQYF. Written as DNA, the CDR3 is TGTGCCAGCAGTCAAAGTAGGGGGGCCGTGGTCACAGATACGCAGTATTTT. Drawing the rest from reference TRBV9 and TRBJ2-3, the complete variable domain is DSGVTQTPKHLITATGQRVTLRCSPRSGDLSVYWYQQSLDQGLQFLIQYYNGEERAKGNILERFSAQQFPDLHSELNLSSLELGDSALYFCASSQSRGAVVTDTQYFGPGTRLTVL.

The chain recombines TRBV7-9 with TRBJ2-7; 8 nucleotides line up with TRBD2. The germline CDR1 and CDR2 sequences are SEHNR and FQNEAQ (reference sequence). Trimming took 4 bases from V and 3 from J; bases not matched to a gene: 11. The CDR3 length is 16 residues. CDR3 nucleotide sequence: TGTGCCAGCAGCTCCGTCAGCGGGAGTAAGGGCTACGAGCAGTACTTC. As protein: CASSSVSGSKGYEQYF.

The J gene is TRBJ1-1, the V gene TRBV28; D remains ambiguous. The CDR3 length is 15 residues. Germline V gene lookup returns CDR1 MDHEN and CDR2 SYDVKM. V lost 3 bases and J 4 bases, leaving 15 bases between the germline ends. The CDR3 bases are TGTGCCAGCAGTTTTAGATTAGGAGTGGCCACTGAAGCTTTCTTT. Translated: CASSFRLGVATEAFF.